This is a list of T cell receptor beta chains from one sample in a study of T-cell reconstitution after alpha-beta-depleted transplantation in children. Each CDR3 protein is one row after TCRdb ran MiXCR on the PCR reads. The table lists 700,000 to 850,000 distinct CDR3 sequences, less than 20% of them singletons. Material: PBMCs, mostly from graft donor cells, obtained 360 days after TCRalphabeta/CD19-depleted stem cell transplant. These receptors all stem from a male patient aged 10 to 17 who had a stem cell transplant for acute lymphoblastic leukemia, so the T cells may come from the graft donor. Each CDR3 is given with its conserved first and last residue.

len: 15; v_gene: TRBV5-1; j_gene: TRBJ2-7; CDR3aa: CASSLGHPPTYEQYF
len: 16; v_gene: TRBV5-1; j_gene: TRBJ2-1; CDR3aa: CASSTHKPSVRNEQFF
len: 11; v_gene: TRBV12-5; j_gene: TRBJ2-7; CDR3aa: CASGLDGEQYF
len: 13; v_gene: TRBV24-1; j_gene: TRBJ1-4; CDR3aa: CATSDHRGQKLFF
len: 17; v_gene: TRBV9; j_gene: TRBJ2-3; CDR3aa: CASSVGAGGAIMDTQYF
len: 13; v_gene: TRBV28; j_gene: TRBJ2-5; CDR3aa: CATTTLSQETQYF
len: 13; v_gene: TRBV27; j_gene: TRBJ2-1; CDR3aa: CASSSLLAGEQFF
len: 13; v_gene: TRBV5-6; j_gene: TRBJ2-2; CDR3aa: CASSLQGAGELFF
len: 11; v_gene: TRBV12-3/TRBV12-4; j_gene: TRBJ1-2; CDR3aa: CASSPGSGDTF
len: 14; v_gene: TRBV19; j_gene: TRBJ2-7; CDR3aa: CASSIEGGGREQYF
len: 15; v_gene: TRBV4-2; j_gene: TRBJ2-7; CDR3aa: CASSQERGRSDEQYF
len: 17; v_gene: TRBV7-8; j_gene: TRBJ1-2; CDR3aa: CASSLKGQPTLGYGYTF
len: 16; v_gene: TRBV7-9; j_gene: TRBJ2-7; CDR3aa: CASSPLTGALSYEQYF
len: 16; v_gene: TRBV19; j_gene: TRBJ2-3; CDR3aa: CASNRMGAGTGDTQYF
len: 15; v_gene: TRBV5-1; j_gene: TRBJ2-7; CDR3aa: CASSSTAGSPLEQYF
len: 11; v_gene: TRBV7-9; j_gene: TRBJ2-7; CDR3aa: CASESSYEQYF
len: 14; v_gene: TRBV9; j_gene: TRBJ1-5; CDR3aa: CASSVADNNQPQHF
len: 16; v_gene: TRBV28; j_gene: TRBJ2-1; CDR3aa: CASSPLLAGVNNEQFF
len: 15; v_gene: TRBV6-5; j_gene: TRBJ2-4; CDR3aa: CASSYWTGSKNIQYF
len: 15; v_gene: TRBV7-3; j_gene: TRBJ1-1; CDR3aa: CASSPLTAMNTEAFF
len: 15; v_gene: TRBV7-2; j_gene: TRBJ2-3; CDR3aa: CASSSGALRTDTQYF
len: 14; v_gene: TRBV9; j_gene: TRBJ2-5; CDR3aa: CASSVQLAQETQYF
len: 12; v_gene: TRBV29-1; j_gene: TRBJ2-3; CDR3aa: CSVEEGADTQYF
len: 14; v_gene: TRBV10-1; j_gene: TRBJ2-3; CDR3aa: CASSGEKSTDTQYF
len: 13; v_gene: TRBV12-3/TRBV12-4; j_gene: TRBJ2-5; CDR3aa: CASSFARGETQYF
len: 16; v_gene: TRBV12-3/TRBV12-4; j_gene: TRBJ1-6; CDR3aa: CASSPTDRGSNSPLHF
len: 15; v_gene: TRBV5-1; j_gene: TRBJ2-7; CDR3aa: CASSPGQGSLYEQYF
len: 16; v_gene: TRBV13; j_gene: TRBJ2-4; CDR3aa: CASSLLAGAGGLIQYF
len: 12; v_gene: TRBV7-9; j_gene: TRBJ2-7; CDR3aa: CASRSFPHEQYF
len: 13; v_gene: TRBV29-1; j_gene: TRBJ2-2; CDR3aa: CSLGWSNTGELFF
len: 9; v_gene: TRBV29-1; j_gene: TRBJ2-1; CDR3aa: CSVGGEQFF
len: 14; v_gene: TRBV19; j_gene: TRBJ2-2; CDR3aa: CASSIRSITGELFF
len: 18; v_gene: TRBV27; j_gene: TRBJ2-1; CDR3aa: CASSLFGGRRNSYNEQFF
len: 12; v_gene: TRBV29-1; j_gene: TRBJ2-1; CDR3aa: CSVEDGPDEQFF
len: 16; v_gene: TRBV7-8; j_gene: TRBJ2-3; CDR3aa: CASSLGAGPSTDTQYF
len: 14; v_gene: TRBV9; j_gene: TRBJ2-1; CDR3aa: CASSTRTAYNEQFF
len: 16; v_gene: TRBV7-8; j_gene: TRBJ2-4; CDR3aa: CASSLVGRLAKNIQYF
len: 18; v_gene: TRBV11-1; j_gene: TRBJ2-3; CDR3aa: CASSLLFTGLGGPDTQYF
len: 15; v_gene: TRBV24-1; j_gene: TRBJ2-7; CDR3aa: CATSDSWTSGYEQYF
len: 14; v_gene: TRBV7-9; j_gene: TRBJ1-2; CDR3aa: CASSPGQAIYGYTF